Reported below is one T cell receptor (beta chain). This record belongs to a study of T-cell memory formation after mild COVID-19. TCRdb itself ran the 5' RACE reads through MiXCR, one entry per CDR3 protein. The sample yields approximately 260,000 distinct CDR3 sequences, approximately 15% seen once. The V segment lost 10 bases and the J segment 3 bases; nucleotides outside the gene matches: 10. This CDR3 has 15 amino acids. Germline values: CDR1 ENHRY, CDR2 SYGVKD. The chain joins TRBV10-3 to TRBJ2-3; 10 bases agree with TRBD1. The sequence came from a man younger than 35 who had mild COVID-19 (a few samples of this study predate the infection). Cell type and time point are not known. The sequenced sample was PBMCs or a T cell subset sorted from them (not recorded which). The CDR3 DNA is TGTGCCACAAACGGACAGGGGGGATCGACAGATACGCAGTATTTT. This gives the protein CATNGQGGSTDTQYF.